These 18 T cell receptor beta chains share one sample of origin, sequenced in a study of Ad26.COV2.S vaccination and SARS-CoV-2 variants. As for treatment: about 20 received Ad26.COV2.S at low or high dose, single or two shots; roughly five received placebo; per-sample allocation not given. Sampling occurred on day 63 after the first vaccine or placebo injection. Sequenced by immunoSEQ multiplex PCR; TCRdb stores in-frame clones only, minus some. This sample has some 300,000 clones, with around four fifths found just once. Sequencing was performed on peripheral blood, taken in a trial of Ad26.COV2.S vaccine versus placebo. These receptors came from a person between 18 and 59 years old who received the Ad26.COV2.S COVID-19 vaccine or a placebo.

The chain employs TRBV5-1 and TRBJ1-1; D remains ambiguous. The CDR3 runs to 14 residues. The V gene's germline CDR1 is SGHRS and CDR2 YFSETQ. With 2 bases removed from V and 0 bases from J, the gap between germline ends came to 8 bases. In DNA form, the CDR3 reads TGCGCCAGCAGCTTAAATCCAATGAACACTGAAGCTTTCTTT. Translating gives CASSLNPMNTEAFF. The entire variable domain, with the rest obtained from reference TRBV5-1 and TRBJ1-1, is as follows: KAGVTQTPRYLIKTRGQQVTLSCSPISGHRSVSWYQQTPGQGLQFLFEYFSETQRNKGNFPGRFSGRQFSNSRSEMNVSTLELGDSALYLCASSLNPMNTEAFFGQGTRLTVV.

V gene TRBV11-2 combines with J gene TRBJ1-3; D is unresolved. V shed 1 base and J shed 4 bases, with 11 bases lying between them. The germline gives CDR1 SGHAT, CDR2 FQNNGV. The CDR3 totals 15 residues. The CDR3 is CASSLAGVGGNTIYF. The CDR3, as DNA: TGTGCCAGCAGCTTAGCCGGGGTCGGGGGAAACACCATATATTTT.

Note on this clone: A read error may be the cause here, since a much bigger clone is one base away. The chain employs TRBV7-8 and TRBJ1-2; D may be TRBD1 (6 bases). Germline V CDR1 and CDR2: SGHVS, FQNEAQ. V was trimmed by 3 bases and J by 2 bases, leaving 7 bases between them. The CDR3 has 13 amino acids. CDR3 coding DNA: TGTGCCAGCAGCTTCGACAGGAACTATGGCTACACCTTC. Amino acids: CASSFDRNYGYTF.

The genes are TRBV5-1 and TRBJ1-2, with TRBD1 matching over 7 bases. Germline V gives CDR1 SGHRS, CDR2 YFSETQ. The J segment lost 4 bases and the V segment lost 4 bases, leaving 7 bases of the junction unmatched. CDR3 length equals 14 residues. The CDR3 sequence is CASSEGGSLYGYTF. The CDR3 nucleotides are TGCGCCAGCAGCGAAGGGGGCAGTCTCTATGGCTACACCTTC.

This chain links TRBV21-1 with TRBJ2-3; TRBD2, the table's D call, was not compared with the DNA. TRBV21-1 is recorded as a pseudogene. There are 15 residues in the CDR3. In DNA, the CDR3 is TGTGCCAGCAGCAACACTAGCGGGGGTGCAGATACGCAGTATTTT. It codes for CASSNTSGGADTQYF.

The rearrangement links TRBV7-9 to TRBJ1-1, with a possible D match to TRBD1 (6 bases). Trimming cost V 5 bases and J 5 bases, with 12 bases left between them. CDR1 and CDR2 (germline): SEHNR, FQNEAQ (reference sequence). The CDR3 spans 13 residues. Here the CDR3 DNA reads TGTGCCAGCAGCCAGGGGCAGGCTACTGAAGCTTTCTTT. It codes for CASSQGQATEAFF.

V gene TRBV7-6 combines with J gene TRBJ2-5, with 9 nucleotides matching TRBD2. Germline V gene lookup returns CDR1 SGHVS and CDR2 FNYEAQ. The CDR3 totals 14 residues. Trimming removed 4 bases from V and 5 bases from J; junction bases left unmatched: 5. In nucleotides, the CDR3 is TGTGCCAGCAGCTCGCGGGGGGGCCGTGAGACCCAGTACTTC. It is translated as CASSSRGGRETQYF.

Here the CDR3 reads CASSQGAGGGQPQHF. Here the CDR3 DNA reads TGCGCCAGCAGCCAAGGGGCAGGGGGAGGACAGCCCCAGCATTTT. This chain uses TRBV4-1 with TRBJ1-5; 7 nucleotides align to TRBD1. The CDR3 totals 15 residues. V shed 1 base, J shed 7 bases, and the junction held 7 bases outside the gene matches. Germline CDR1 is MGHRA and CDR2 is YSYEKL.

This rearrangement joins TRBV25-1 to TRBJ1-4; D gene unclear. Germline V gene lookup returns CDR1 MGHDK and CDR2 SYGVNS. Trimming pared 4 bases from V and 3 bases from J, leaving 6 bases between. The CDR3 length is 13 residues. The CDR3 reads CASSGHPNEKLFF. The CDR3 DNA follows: TGTGCCAGCAGTGGTCACCCTAATGAAAAACTGTTTTTT.

The rearrangement joins TRBV5-4 to TRBJ2-7; 8 positions agree with TRBD1. V lost 3 bases and J lost 7; bases outside the gene matches: 6. The CDR3 totals 13 residues. The germline V gene encodes CDR1 SGHNT and CDR2 YYREEE (reference sequence). The CDR3 is CASSSTGAGEQYF. As DNA, the CDR3 is TGTGCCAGCAGCTCGACAGGGGCAGGGGAGCAGTACTTC.

The V gene is TRBV7-9, the J gene TRBJ2-7, with D possibly TRBD1 on 5 matching bases. The CDR3 totals 14 residues. Germline V lookup: CDR1 SEHNR, CDR2 FQNEAQ (reference sequence). V was clipped by 0 bases and J by 6 bases, with 12 bases between them. The DNA for the CDR3 is TGTGCCAGCAGCTTAGCGGGGCAGGGCGGCGAGCAGTACTTC. Its translation is CASSLAGQGGEQYF.

This chain joins TRBV6-1 and TRBJ2-7; D could derive from TRBD1 or TRBD2 (5 bases each). Trimming pared 3 bases from V and 2 bases from J, leaving 17 bases between. This CDR3 contains 16 residues. CDR1 is MNHNS and CDR2 is SASEGT in the germline V gene. CDR3 in DNA: TGTGCCAGCAGTGAGCTGGGACCATTGTTACCCTACGAGCAGTACTTC. Translating it yields CASSELGPLLPYEQYF.

The rearrangement uses TRBV4-2 and TRBJ2-1; weak D call: TRBD2 (6 bases). This CDR3 is 14 amino acids long. Germline-derived CDR1 and CDR2 are LGHNA and YNFKEQ. Trimming stripped 3 bases from V and 3 bases from J, with 9 bases between. The CDR3 coding sequence is TGTGCCAGCAGCCAGGAGGGACTCTACAATGAGCAGTTCTTC. Its protein product is CASSQEGLYNEQFF.

The rearrangement links TRBV2 to TRBJ2-1; 12 bases are shared with TRBD2. The V gene's germline CDR1 is SNHLY and CDR2 FYNNEI. Unmatched junction bases numbered 6, after V lost 6 bases and J lost 3 bases. This CDR3 is 16 amino acids long. The CDR3 is CASRELAGGLYNEQFF. The CDR3 bases are TGTGCCAGCAGAGAACTAGCGGGGGGACTCTACAATGAGCAGTTCTTC.

The rearrangement joins TRBV5-8 to TRBJ1-2, with D unresolved. Trimming stripped 0 bases from V and 0 bases from J, with 9 bases between. This CDR3 is 15 amino acids long. Germline V gene data show CDR1 as SGHTS and CDR2 as YDEGEE. CDR3 sequence reads: CASSLGGLSNYGYTF. For the CDR3, the DNA is TGTGCCAGCAGCTTGGGAGGGCTCTCTAACTATGGCTACACCTTC.

The chain employs TRBV19 and TRBJ1-1; 8 bases are a match to TRBD1. This CDR3 contains 14 residues. Germline assignment: CDR1 LNHDA and CDR2 SQIVND (reference sequence). V shed 10 bases, J shed 6 bases, and the junction held 13 bases outside the gene matches. The CDR3 is CATETGGAWAEAFF. DNA for the CDR3: TGTGCCACAGAAACAGGGGGAGCCTGGGCTGAAGCTTTCTTT.

The DNA of the CDR3 is TGCAGCGTCGATATATATTCTACCGGGGAGCTGTTTTTT. This encodes CSVDIYSTGELFF. This sequence joins TRBV29-1 and TRBJ2-2; no reliable D call. Germline V lookup: CDR1 SQVTM, CDR2 ANQGSEA. Trimming removed 6 bases from V and 5 bases from J, with 13 bases in between. The CDR3 totals 13 residues.

This clone appeared once. The rearrangement joins TRBV27 to TRBJ1-3; the D gene is possibly TRBD1 (5 bases). This CDR3 has 17 amino acids. Germline V gene lookup returns CDR1 MNHEY and CDR2 SMNVEV (reference sequence). Trimming left V 5 bases short and J 3 bases short, with 20 bases between. CDR3 DNA sequence: TGTGCCAGCAGTCCGTCCTGGGGGAGGGTATATGGAAACACCATATATTTT. This gives the protein CASSPSWGRVYGNTIYF.